This TCR beta chain was found in a study of OX40 agonist ivuxolimab in advanced cancers. Study results and caveats: Partial responders at 0.1-3.0 mg/kg showed near-lowest clonal expansion.

Regarding this clone: As yet, its antigen is unknown.

This table comes from immunoSEQ multiplex PCR, and its TCRdb copy is limited to in-frame clones, with some not included. The data hold roughly 39,000 clones, with roughly 88% observed a single time. CDR3 length equals 14 residues. V was shortened by 0 bases and J by 1 base, with 6 bases between the two germline ends. Germline V lookup: CDR1 MNHEY, CDR2 SVGAGI. The chain has TRBV6-5 and TRBJ1-1; perhaps TRBD1 as D (5 bases). This receptor was taken from an adult with an advanced solid tumor such as melanoma, head and neck, liver or kidney cancer. Sequenced here: CD4+ or CD8+ T cells sorted from blood, sampled in a trial of the OX40 agonist ivuxolimab. The chain's CDR3 is CASSYSGENTEAFF. The CDR3 DNA reads as TGTGCCAGCAGTTACTCGGGGGAGAACACTGAAGCTTTCTTT.